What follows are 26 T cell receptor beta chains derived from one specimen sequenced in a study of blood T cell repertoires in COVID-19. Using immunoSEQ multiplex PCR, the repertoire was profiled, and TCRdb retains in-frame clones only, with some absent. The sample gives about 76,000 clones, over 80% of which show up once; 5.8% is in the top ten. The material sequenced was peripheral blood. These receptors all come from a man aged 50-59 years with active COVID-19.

The CDR3: CASRRGRNYEQYF. Written as DNA, the CDR3 is TGTGCCAGCAGACGAGGAAGGAACTACGAGCAGTACTTC. The genes are TRBV6-5 and TRBJ2-7; D call uncertain. The germline gives CDR1 MNHEY, CDR2 SVGAGI. This CDR3 spans 13 amino acids. V dropped 6 bases and J dropped 3 bases, with 12 bases sitting between them.

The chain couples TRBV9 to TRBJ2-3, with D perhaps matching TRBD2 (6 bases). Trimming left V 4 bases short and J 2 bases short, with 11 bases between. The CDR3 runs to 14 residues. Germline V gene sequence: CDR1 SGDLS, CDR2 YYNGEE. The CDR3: CASSPGTSTDTQYF. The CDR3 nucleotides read TGTGCCAGCAGCCCAGGGACTTCCACAGATACGCAGTATTTT.

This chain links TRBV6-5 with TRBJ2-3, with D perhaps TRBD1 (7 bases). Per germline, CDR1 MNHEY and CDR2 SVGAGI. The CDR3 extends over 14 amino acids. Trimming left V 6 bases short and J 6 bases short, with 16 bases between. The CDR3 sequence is CASRLTGRRDTQYF. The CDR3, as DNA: TGTGCCAGCAGGTTGACAGGGAGGAGGGATACGCAGTATTTT.

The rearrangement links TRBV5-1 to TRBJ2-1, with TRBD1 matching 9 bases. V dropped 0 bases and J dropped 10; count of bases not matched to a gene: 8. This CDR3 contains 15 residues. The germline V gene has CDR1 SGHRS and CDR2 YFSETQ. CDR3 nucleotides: TGCGCCAGCAGCTTGGCCCCTACAGGGGGCTTCGAGCAGTTCTTC. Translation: CASSLAPTGGFEQFF.

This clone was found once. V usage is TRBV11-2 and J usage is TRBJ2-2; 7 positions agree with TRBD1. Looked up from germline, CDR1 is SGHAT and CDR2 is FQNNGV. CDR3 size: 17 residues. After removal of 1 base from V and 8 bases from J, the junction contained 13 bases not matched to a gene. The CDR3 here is CASSLGLLQGRRGELFF. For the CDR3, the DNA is TGTGCCAGCAGCTTAGGACTACTACAGGGGCGGAGAGGGGAGCTGTTTTTT.

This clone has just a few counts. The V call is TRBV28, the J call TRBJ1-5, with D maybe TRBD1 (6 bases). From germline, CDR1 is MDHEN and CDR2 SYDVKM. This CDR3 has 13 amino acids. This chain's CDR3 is CASIGTINQPQHF. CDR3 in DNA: TGTGCATCCATCGGGACAATCAATCAGCCCCAGCATTTT. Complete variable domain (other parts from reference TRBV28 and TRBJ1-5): DVKVTQSSRYLVKRTGEKVFLECVQDMDHENMFWYRQDPGLGLRLIYFSYDVKMKEKGDIPEGYSVSREKKERFSLILESASTNQTSMYLCASIGTINQPQHFGDGTRLSIL.

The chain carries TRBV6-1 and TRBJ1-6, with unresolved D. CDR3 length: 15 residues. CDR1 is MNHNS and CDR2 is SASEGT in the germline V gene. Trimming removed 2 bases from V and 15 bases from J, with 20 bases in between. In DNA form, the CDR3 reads TGTGCCAGCAGTGAATTGAGAGGCCGGAAAGACCGCCTCCACTTT. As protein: CASSELRGRKDRLHF.

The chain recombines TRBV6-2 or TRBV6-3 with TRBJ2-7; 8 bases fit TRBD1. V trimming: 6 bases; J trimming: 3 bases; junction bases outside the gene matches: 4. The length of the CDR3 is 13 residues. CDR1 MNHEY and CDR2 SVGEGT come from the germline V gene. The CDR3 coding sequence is TGTGCCAGCAGCGGGACAGGAGGCTACGAGCAGTACTTC. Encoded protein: CASSGTGGYEQYF.

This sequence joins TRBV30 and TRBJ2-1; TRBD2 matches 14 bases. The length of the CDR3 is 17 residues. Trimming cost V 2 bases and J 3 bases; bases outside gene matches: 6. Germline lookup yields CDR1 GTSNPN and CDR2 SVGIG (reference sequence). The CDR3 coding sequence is TGTGCCTGGAGTCCTGGGACTAGCGGGAGAGGCTACAATGAGCAGTTCTTC. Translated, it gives CAWSPGTSGRGYNEQFF.

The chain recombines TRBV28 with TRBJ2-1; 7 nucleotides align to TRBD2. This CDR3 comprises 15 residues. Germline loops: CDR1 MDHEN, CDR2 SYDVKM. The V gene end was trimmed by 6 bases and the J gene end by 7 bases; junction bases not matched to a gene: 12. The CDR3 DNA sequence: TGTGCCAGCAGCACTCGGGGGAGGGCGGGGAATGAGCAGTTCTTC. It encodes CASSTRGRAGNEQFF.

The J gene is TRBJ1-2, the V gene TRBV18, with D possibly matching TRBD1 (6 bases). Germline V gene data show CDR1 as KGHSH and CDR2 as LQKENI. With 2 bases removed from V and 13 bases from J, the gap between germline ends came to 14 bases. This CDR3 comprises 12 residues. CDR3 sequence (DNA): TGTGCCAGCTCACCAATCCAGGGGAGTGGCACCTTC. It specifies CASSPIQGSGTF. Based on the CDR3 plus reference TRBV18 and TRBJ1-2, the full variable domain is NAGVMQNPRHLVRRRGQEARLRCSPMKGHSHVYWYRQLPEEGLKFMVYLQKENIIDESGMPKERFSAEFPKEGPSILRIQQVVRGDSAAYFCASSPIQGSGTFGSGTRLTVV.

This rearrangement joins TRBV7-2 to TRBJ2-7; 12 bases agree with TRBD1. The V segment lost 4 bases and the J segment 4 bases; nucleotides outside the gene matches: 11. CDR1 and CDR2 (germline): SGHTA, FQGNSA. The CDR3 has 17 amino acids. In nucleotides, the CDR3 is TGTGCCAGCAGCTCGAGTGGGGGACAGGGGGCAATTTACGAGCAGTACTTC. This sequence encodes CASSSSGGQGAIYEQYF. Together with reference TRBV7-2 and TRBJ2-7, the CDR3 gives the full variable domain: GAGVSQSPSNKVTEKGKDVELRCDPISGHTALYWYRQSLGQGLEFLIYFQGNSAPDKSGLPSDRFSAERTGGSVSTLTIQRTQQEDSAVYLCASSSSGGQGAIYEQYFGPGTRLTVT.

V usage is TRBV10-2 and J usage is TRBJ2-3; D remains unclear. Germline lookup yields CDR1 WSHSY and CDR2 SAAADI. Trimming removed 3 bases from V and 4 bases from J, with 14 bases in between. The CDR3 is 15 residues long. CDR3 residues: CASSDPGSGADTQYF. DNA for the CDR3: TGCGCCAGCAGTGACCCCGGTAGTGGTGCAGATACGCAGTATTTT.

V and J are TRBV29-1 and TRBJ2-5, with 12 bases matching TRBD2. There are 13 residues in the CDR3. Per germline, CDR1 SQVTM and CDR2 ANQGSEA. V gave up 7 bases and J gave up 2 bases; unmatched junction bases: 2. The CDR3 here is CSAGLAGQETQYF. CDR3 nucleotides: TGCAGCGCCGGACTAGCGGGGCAAGAGACCCAGTACTTC.

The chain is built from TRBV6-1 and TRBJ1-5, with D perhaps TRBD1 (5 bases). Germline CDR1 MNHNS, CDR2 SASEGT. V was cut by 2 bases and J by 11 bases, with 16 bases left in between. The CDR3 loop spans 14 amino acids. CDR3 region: CASSERGSRGAQHF. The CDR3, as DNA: TGTGCCAGCAGTGAAAGGGGTTCTCGTGGGGCCCAGCATTTT.

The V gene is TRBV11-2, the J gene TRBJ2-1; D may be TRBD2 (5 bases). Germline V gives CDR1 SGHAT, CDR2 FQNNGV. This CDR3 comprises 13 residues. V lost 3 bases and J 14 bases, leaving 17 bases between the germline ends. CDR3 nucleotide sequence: TGTGCCAGCAGCTTTGAAAGCGGCAGGCGGGAGTTCTTC. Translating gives CASSFESGRREFF.

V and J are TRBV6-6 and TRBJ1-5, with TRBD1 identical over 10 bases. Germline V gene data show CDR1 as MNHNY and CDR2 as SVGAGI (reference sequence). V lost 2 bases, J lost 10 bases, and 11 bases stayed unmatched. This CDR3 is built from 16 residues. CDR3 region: CASSYPGQGTTQPQHF. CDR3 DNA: TGTGCCAGCAGTTACCCGGGACAGGGGACAACACAACCCCAGCATTTT.

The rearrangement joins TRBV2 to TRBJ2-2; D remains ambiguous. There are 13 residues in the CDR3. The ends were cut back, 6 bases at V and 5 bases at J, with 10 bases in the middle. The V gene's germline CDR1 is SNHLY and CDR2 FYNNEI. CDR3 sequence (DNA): TGTGCCAGCAGGAGTTTAGTGACCGGGGAGCTGTTTTTT. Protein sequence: CASRSLVTGELFF.

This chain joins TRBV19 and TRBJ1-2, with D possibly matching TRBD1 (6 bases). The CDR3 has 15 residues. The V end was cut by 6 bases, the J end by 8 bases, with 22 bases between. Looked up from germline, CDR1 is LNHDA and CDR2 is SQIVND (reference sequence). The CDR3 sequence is CASSPLTGTTEGYTF. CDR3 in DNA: TGTGCCAGTAGCCCCCTCACCGGGACAACGGAAGGCTACACCTTC.

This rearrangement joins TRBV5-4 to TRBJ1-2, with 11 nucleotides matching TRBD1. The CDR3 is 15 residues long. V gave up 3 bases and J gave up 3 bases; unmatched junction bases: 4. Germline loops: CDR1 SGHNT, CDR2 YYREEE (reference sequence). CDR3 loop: CASSSRTGGDYGYTF. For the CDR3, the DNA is TGTGCCAGCAGCTCCAGGACAGGGGGCGACTATGGCTACACCTTC.

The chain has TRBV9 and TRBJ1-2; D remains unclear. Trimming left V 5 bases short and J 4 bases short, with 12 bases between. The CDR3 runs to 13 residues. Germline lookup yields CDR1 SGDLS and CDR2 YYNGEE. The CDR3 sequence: CASSSGDAYGYTF. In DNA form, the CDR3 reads TGTGCCAGCAGTAGTGGAGACGCCTATGGCTACACCTTC.

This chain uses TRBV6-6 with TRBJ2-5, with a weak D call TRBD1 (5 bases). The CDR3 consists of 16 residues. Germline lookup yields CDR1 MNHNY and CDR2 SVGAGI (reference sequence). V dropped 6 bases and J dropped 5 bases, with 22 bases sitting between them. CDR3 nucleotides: TGTGCCAGCAGCCCGATTTGGGGTCCGGACATGGAGACCCAGTACTTC. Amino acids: CASSPIWGPDMETQYF.

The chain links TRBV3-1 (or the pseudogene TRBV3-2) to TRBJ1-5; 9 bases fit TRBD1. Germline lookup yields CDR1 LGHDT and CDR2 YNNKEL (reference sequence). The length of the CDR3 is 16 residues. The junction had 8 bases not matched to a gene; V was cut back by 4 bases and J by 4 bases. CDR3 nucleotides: TGTGCCAGCAGCCGCGCTACAGGGGGCCGAAATCAGCCCCAGCATTTT. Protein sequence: CASSRATGGRNQPQHF.

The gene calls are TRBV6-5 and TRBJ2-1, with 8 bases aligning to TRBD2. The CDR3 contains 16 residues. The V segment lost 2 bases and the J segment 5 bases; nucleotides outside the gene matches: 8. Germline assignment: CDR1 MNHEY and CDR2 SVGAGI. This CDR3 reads CASSYPGGRRNNEQFF. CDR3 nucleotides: TGTGCCAGCAGTTACCCGGGGGGGAGAAGGAACAATGAGCAGTTCTTC.

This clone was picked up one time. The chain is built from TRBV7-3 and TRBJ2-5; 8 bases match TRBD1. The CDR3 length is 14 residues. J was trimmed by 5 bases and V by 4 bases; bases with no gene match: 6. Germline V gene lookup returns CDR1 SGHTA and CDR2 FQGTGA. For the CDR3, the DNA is TGTGCCAGCAGCTCCCGGGACAGGACTGAGACCCAGTACTTC. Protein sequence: CASSSRDRTETQYF.

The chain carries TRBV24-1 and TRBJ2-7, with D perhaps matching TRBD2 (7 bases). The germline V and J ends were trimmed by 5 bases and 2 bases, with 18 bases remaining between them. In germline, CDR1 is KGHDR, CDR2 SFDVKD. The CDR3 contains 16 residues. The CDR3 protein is CATSAPARGGAYEQYF. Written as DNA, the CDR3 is TGTGCCACCAGTGCCCCGGCCAGGGGAGGGGCCTACGAGCAGTACTTC.